The rows below give T cell receptor beta chains drawn from one sample of a study of T cell responses to AZD1222 COVID-19 vaccine. The repertoire was sequenced with immunoSEQ multiplex PCR; TCRdb's copy has only in-frame clones and lacks some. In the table there are approximately 100,000 clones, about 93% of which are singletons. Material: peripheral blood, obtained on day 0 of AZD1222 vaccination. The receptors originated from an adult in good health. CDR3s include the opening cysteine and the closing phenylalanine or tryptophan. The D gene is left open where the match is weak. A row's size may be missing; if present it is once, few, many or a size class.

size: .
V: TRBV7-8
J: TRBJ1-3
D: .
DNA: TGTGCCAGCAGCTTAGCGCGGGGGGCGCGAGGAAACACCATATATTTT
CDR3: CASSLARGARGNTIYF

size: few
V: TRBV18
J: TRBJ1-3
D: .
DNA: TGTGCCAGCTCACGAGACACAGGGTCCTCTGGAAACACCATATATTTT
CDR3: CASSRDTGSSGNTIYF

size: .
V: TRBV23-1
J: TRBJ1-5
D: .
DNA: TGCGCCAGCAGTCAAAGCCAGGGAGGGAGCAATCAGCCCCAGCATTTT
CDR3: CASSQSQGGSNQPQHF

size: .
V: TRBV19
J: TRBJ2-2
D: .
DNA: TGTGCCAGTAGTATACCTTTTGGGGGAGACGGGGAGCTGTTTTTT
CDR3: CASSIPFGGDGELFF

size: .
V: TRBV11-2
J: TRBJ2-1
D: TRBD1
DNA: TGTGCCAGCAGCCCGGGACAGAGTTACAATGAGCAGTTCTTC
CDR3: CASSPGQSYNEQFF

size: .
V: TRBV14
J: TRBJ2-1
D: .
DNA: TGTGCCAGCAGCATCGGGGTGGCCTCCAATGAGCAGTTCTTC
CDR3: CASSIGVASNEQFF

size: .
V: TRBV6-5
J: TRBJ2-7
D: .
DNA: TGTGCCAGCAGTTGGTCGGACTCCTACGAGCAGTACTTC
CDR3: CASSWSDSYEQYF

size: .
V: TRBV27
J: TRBJ2-3
D: .
DNA: TGTGCCAGCAGTCCTGAATACCCTCGGGGAGGCATTAGCACAGATACGCAGTATTTT
CDR3: CASSPEYPRGGISTDTQYF

size: .
V: TRBV9
J: TRBJ2-4
D: .
DNA: TGTGCCAGCAGCGTAGATGGTTTAGCCAAAAACATTCAGTACTTC
CDR3: CASSVDGLAKNIQYF

size: .
V: TRBV5-1
J: TRBJ1-2
D: .
DNA: TGCGCCAGCAGTGGGGGTGCCGCCGGCGACTATGGCTACACCTTC
CDR3: CASSGGAAGDYGYTF

size: .
V: TRBV15
J: TRBJ2-2
D: .
DNA: TGTGCCACCAGGCGCCGTGGGGCCGGGGAGCTGTTTTTT
CDR3: CATRRRGAGELFF

size: .
V: TRBV6-1
J: TRBJ2-7
D: TRBD1
DNA: TGTGCCAGCAGTGGACAGGGCCTGAGGGGCGGGTCCACCTACGAGCAGTACTTC
CDR3: CASSGQGLRGGSTYEQYF

size: .
V: TRBV7-8
J: TRBJ2-1
D: .
DNA: TGTGCCAGCAGCCCCGGCCTACCCCTGTTCTTC
CDR3: CASSPGLPLFF

size: .
V: TRBV5-1
J: TRBJ2-3
D: .
DNA: TGCGCCAGCAGCCTTAGACTAGTCGACGGGACAGATACGCAGTATTTT
CDR3: CASSLRLVDGTDTQYF

size: .
V: TRBV9
J: TRBJ1-5
D: .
DNA: TGTGCCAGCAGTGCTCAGGGCAATCAGCCCCAGCATTTT
CDR3: CASSAQGNQPQHF

size: .
V: TRBV4-2
J: TRBJ2-7
D: .
DNA: TGTGCCAGCAGCCAAGACCCGCCGTCCGGGACACCTACACCCCGGCAGTACTTC
CDR3: CASSQDPPSGTPTPRQYF

size: once
V: TRBV6-1
J: TRBJ2-2
D: TRBD1
DNA: TGTGCCAGCAGTGAGGCACATGGACAGGGGGCGAACACCGGGGAGCTGTTTTTT
CDR3: CASSEAHGQGANTGELFF

size: .
V: TRBV30
J: TRBJ2-3
D: TRBD2
DNA: TGTGCCTGGAAACGCGGGAGTGGCACAGATACGCAGTATTTT
CDR3: CAWKRGSGTDTQYF

size: .
V: TRBV6-6
J: TRBJ1-5
D: .
DNA: TGTGCCAGCAGTCCCGGGGGTCGCCTCGGACGGGATAGCAATCAGCCCCAGCATTTT
CDR3: CASSPGGRLGRDSNQPQHF

size: .
V: TRBV7-2
J: TRBJ2-3
D: .
DNA: TGTGCCAGCAGCTTACGCGGGAGCACAGATACGCAGTATTTT
CDR3: CASSLRGSTDTQYF

size: .
V: TRBV18
J: TRBJ1-1
D: .
DNA: TGTGCCAGCTCACAGGGGGTGAACACTGAAGCTTTCTTT
CDR3: CASSQGVNTEAFF

size: .
V: TRBV29-1
J: TRBJ1-3
D: .
DNA: TGCAGCGTTGGAGGTTACTCTGGAAACACCATATATTTT
CDR3: CSVGGYSGNTIYF

size: .
V: TRBV11-2
J: TRBJ2-5
D: .
DNA: TGTGCCAGCAGTTCTGTCGGGACCCAGTACTTC
CDR3: CASSSVGTQYF

size: .
V: TRBV6-1
J: TRBJ2-7
D: .
DNA: TGTGCCAGCAGTGAAAAGCAGGGAGGAGGCTACGAGCAGTACTTC
CDR3: CASSEKQGGGYEQYF

size: .
V: TRBV6-5
J: TRBJ1-1
D: .
DNA: TGTGCCAGCAGTTTACCCAAAGGGGCTTTCTTT
CDR3: CASSLPKGAFF

size: .
V: TRBV3-1/TRBV3-2
J: TRBJ1-3
D: .
DNA: TGTGCCAGCAGCCCCTACGCGGCGGGGGGCTCTGGAAACACCATATATTTT
CDR3: CASSPYAAGGSGNTIYF

size: .
V: TRBV5-4
J: TRBJ2-7
D: TRBD2
DNA: TGTGCCAGCAGCTTGCCTAGCGGCTACGAGCAGTACTTC
CDR3: CASSLPSGYEQYF

size: .
V: TRBV6-2/TRBV6-3
J: TRBJ1-4
D: .
DNA: TGTGCCAGCAGTTACGGTGGGGCTAATGAAAAACTGTTTTTT
CDR3: CASSYGGANEKLFF

size: .
V: TRBV5-1
J: TRBJ2-1
D: TRBD2
DNA: TGCGCCAGCAGCTTGGTAGTTCGGCGGGAGGTGGGTTCAGAGGGTTCCAATGAGCAGTTCTTC
CDR3: CASSLVVRREVGSEGSNEQFF